Listed here are 25 T cell receptor beta chains from one sample, sequenced in a study of blood T cells in healthy people across ages. Sample-barcoded 5' priming and a J-beta primer mix drove a second PCR of about 7 to 11 cycles. One entry per CDR3 protein, called by TCRdb with MiXCR from the 5' RACE reads. The sample yields about 1,500,000 distinct CDR3 sequences, 28% seen once. Source material: blood. Every receptor here comes from a young woman in good health.

This clonotype was counted many times. V gene TRBV18 combines with J gene TRBJ2-4; 8 bases agree with TRBD2. The ends lost 6 bases at V and 7 bases at J; junction bases unmatched: 11. This CDR3 is 15 amino acids long. CDR1 is KGHSH and CDR2 is LQKENI in the germline V gene. In DNA, the CDR3 is TGTGCCAGCTCCCGTGCGGGGGGCGCAGGTAACATTCAGTACTTC. It yields the protein CASSRAGGAGNIQYF.

A few counts support this clonotype. CDR3 DNA sequence: TGCAGTGCTACCGAGCGTATCTACGAGCAGTACTTC. Translated, it gives CSATERIYEQYF. The chain has TRBV20-1 and TRBJ2-7; D call uncertain. V dropped 4 bases and J dropped 3 bases, with 10 bases sitting between them. The CDR3 is 12 amino acids. Germline V gene sequence: CDR1 DFQATT, CDR2 SNEGSKA (reference sequence).

As to this clonotype: A much larger clone differs by one base, so this may be a read error. The genes are TRBV24-1 and TRBJ2-1, with D unclear. The J call may not be correct, given that the DNA end is closer to TRBJ2-7. Germline V gene sequence: CDR1 KGHDR, CDR2 SFDVKD. This CDR3 has 13 residues. The CDR3 loop reads CATSEHLGNEQYF. CDR3 nucleotide sequence: TGTGCCACCAGTGAACATCTCGGCAATGAGCAGTACTTC.

The chain has TRBV29-1 and TRBJ2-4; D gene uncertain. The last part of the DNA fits TRBJ2-5 better; the J call may be wrong. The germline gives CDR1 SQVTM, CDR2 ANQGSEA. The CDR3 extends over 13 amino acids. CDR3 DNA sequence: TGCAGCGTTGCTCAGGAATCCTGGGAGACCCAGTACTTC. Amino acids: CSVAQESWETQYF.

This clonotype was seen ten or more times. The genes are TRBV20-1 and TRBJ2-7; D unclear. Trimming took 4 bases from V and 5 from J, leaving 18 bases between them. The V gene's germline CDR1 is DFQATT and CDR2 SNEGSKA (reference sequence). The CDR3 extends over 14 amino acids. This CDR3 is CSATNTRRWHEQYF. CDR3 nucleotide sequence: TGCAGTGCTACAAACACGCGACGTTGGCACGAGCAGTACTTC.

The J gene is TRBJ1-1, the V gene TRBV6-6; a possible D gene is TRBD1 (6 bases). Between the trimmed V and J ends, which lost 5 bases and 6 bases, there was a span of 16 bases. The CDR3 runs to 14 residues. Germline V gene data show CDR1 as MNHNY and CDR2 as SVGAGI (reference sequence). In nucleotides, the CDR3 is TGTGCCAGCAGTAGACAGGAAGCGTCGGCTGAAGCTTTCTTT. This sequence encodes CASSRQEASAEAFF.

About this clonotype: A much larger clone differs from this one at a single base, so this may be a read error. The chain links TRBV20-1 to TRBJ2-1, with D uncertain. CDR3 size: 12 residues. CDR1 and CDR2 (germline): DFQATT, SNEGSKA (reference sequence). The CDR3 DNA reads TGCAGTGCCCAGACGGATGACAATGAGCACTTCTTC. Protein sequence: CSAQTDDNEHFF.

This clonotype was observed a single time. With a much larger clone just one base away, this may be a read error. CDR3 sequence: CASNQVLGAGVENIQYF. For the CDR3, the DNA is TGTGCCAGCAACCAAGTTTTAGGCGCGGGAGTTGAAAACATTCAGTACTTC. The J gene is TRBJ2-7, the V gene TRBV3-1, with 7 bases lining up with TRBD2. The J call is in doubt because the DNA end fits TRBJ2-4 better. The CDR3 totals 17 residues. The V gene's germline CDR1 is LGHDT and CDR2 YNNKEL (reference sequence).

Many counts were recorded for this clonotype. The DNA of the CDR3 is TGCAGCGTTGTACCGGCAGCAAACTATGGCTACACCTTC. Translating gives CSVVPAANYGYTF. The chain links TRBV29-1 to TRBJ1-2, with D uncertain. Trimming pared 4 bases from V and 2 bases from J, leaving 11 bases between. CDR3 length: 13 residues. In germline, CDR1 is SQVTM, CDR2 ANQGSEA.

The chain carries TRBV12-3 or TRBV12-4 and TRBJ2-7, with 7 bases matching TRBD1. Trimming removed 9 bases from V and 4 bases from J; junction bases left unmatched: 6. The CDR3 has 12 amino acids. CDR3 coding DNA: TGTGCCAGGATGGGACAGTCTTACGAGCAGTACTTC. Protein sequence: CARMGQSYEQYF.

This clonotype was observed at least ten times. The chain links TRBV29-1 to TRBJ2-3, with 11 nucleotides matching TRBD2. The CDR3 length is 16 residues. Per the germline V gene, CDR1 is SQVTM and CDR2 is ANQGSEA. Trimming removed 4 bases from V and 1 base from J; junction bases left unmatched: 7. The DNA of the CDR3 is TGCAGCGTTGCGGTAGCGGGAGGGCCCGGCACAGATACGCAGTATTTT. Its protein is CSVAVAGGPGTDTQYF.

This clonotype has ten or more counts. The gene calls are TRBV4-1 and TRBJ2-3, with TRBD2 matching over 7 bases. Germline V gene lookup returns CDR1 MGHRA and CDR2 YSYEKL. The CDR3 has 18 amino acids. V trimming: 2 bases; J trimming: 1 base; junction bases outside the gene matches: 12. The CDR3 DNA reads as TGCGCCAGCAGCCAAATACTTGGGGGGGTCCTTCGCACAGATACGCAGTATTTT. Amino acids: CASSQILGGVLRTDTQYF.

This clonotype has more than one count but fewer than ten. The CDR3 protein is CSAVTGTWRAKQFF. In DNA form, the CDR3 reads TGCAGTGCCGTTACCGGGACTTGGCGGGCGAAGCAGTTCTTC. The rearrangement joins TRBV20-1 to TRBJ2-1; possible D gene TRBD2, 6 bases. Germline CDR1 DFQATT, CDR2 SNEGSKA (reference sequence). The germline V and J ends were trimmed by 6 bases and 11 bases, with 23 bases remaining between them. This CDR3 is built from 14 residues.

This clonotype has only a few counts. The V call is TRBV7-9, the J call TRBJ2-5; no clear D. The CDR3 extends over 15 amino acids. From germline, CDR1 is SEHNR and CDR2 FQNEAQ (reference sequence). V lost 2 bases to trimming and J lost 4 bases, with 14 bases between them. The chain's CDR3 is CASSLPSPGRETQYF. CDR3 nucleotide sequence: TGTGCCAGCAGCTTACCCTCTCCCGGGCGAGAGACCCAGTACTTC.

This chain uses TRBV7-6 with TRBJ1-3, with D hard to call. Germline V gives CDR1 SGHVS, CDR2 FNYEAQ. With 5 bases removed from V and 4 bases from J, the gap between germline ends came to 15 bases. The CDR3 length is 15 residues. CDR3 nucleotide sequence: TGTGCCAGCAGCCCTCCGCCCGGGTACGGAAACACCATATATTTT. This translates into CASSPPPGYGNTIYF.

The J gene is TRBJ1-4, the V gene TRBV4-1; TRBD1 might be the D (6 bases). The CDR3 contains 15 residues. Germline CDR1 MGHRA, CDR2 YSYEKL. Trimming stripped 1 base from V and 2 bases from J, with 8 bases between. The CDR3 is CASSQAGVTNEKLFF. CDR3 bases: TGCGCCAGCAGCCAAGCAGGGGTGACTAATGAAAAACTGTTTTTT.

The CDR3 DNA follows: TGTGCCAGCAGCTTCCGCGTAACACTAGCGGGGGACAATGAGCAGTTCTTC. This gives the protein CASSFRVTLAGDNEQFF. V and J are TRBV7-2 and TRBJ2-1; TRBD2 matches at 11 bases. The V gene end was trimmed by 3 bases and the J gene end by 5 bases; junction bases not matched to a gene: 9. Germline-derived CDR1 and CDR2 are SGHTA and FQGNSA. CDR3 length: 17 residues.

The chain has TRBV27 and TRBJ2-7, with D maybe TRBD1 (6 bases). V was clipped by 5 bases and J by 4 bases, with 12 bases between them. The CDR3 spans 13 residues. CDR1 is MNHEY and CDR2 is SMNVEV in the germline V gene (reference sequence). CDR3 DNA sequence: TGTGCCAGCAGTCTGGGACACCAGTACGAGCAGTACTTC. Translating it yields CASSLGHQYEQYF.

Comment on this clonotype: A much bigger clone sits one base away, suggesting this may be a read error. This chain uses TRBV27 with TRBJ2-4; D is tentatively TRBD1 or TRBD2 (5 bases each). Germline V lookup: CDR1 MNHEY, CDR2 SMNVEV (reference sequence). The CDR3 consists of 17 residues. CDR3 in amino acids: CVSRVPSGFLAKNIQYF. CDR3 in DNA: TGTGTCAGCAGGGTCCCGAGCGGATTCTTAGCCAAAAACATTCAGTACTTC.

This clonotype was seen a single time. It may be a read error: a sequence one base away is much more abundant. The V gene is TRBV15, the J gene TRBJ2-7; tentatively, D is TRBD2 (6 bases). V was trimmed by 1 base and J by 3 bases, leaving 13 bases between them. Germline loops: CDR1 LNHNV, CDR2 YYDKDF (reference sequence). The CDR3 runs 15 residues. CDR3 loop: CATSRVWEAGYEQYF. The CDR3 nucleotides are TGTGCCACCAGCAGAGTCTGGGAGGCTGGCTACGAGCAGTACTTC.

This clonotype was seen a handful of times. The rearrangement joins TRBV5-1 to TRBJ2-2; possible D gene TRBD2, 5 bases. The CDR3 has 15 residues. Germline values: CDR1 SGHRS, CDR2 YFSETQ. V was trimmed by 6 bases and J by 5 bases, leaving 17 bases between them. The CDR3: CASKISSGDTGELFF. The CDR3, as DNA: TGCGCCAGCAAGATATCGAGCGGCGATACCGGGGAGCTGTTTTTT.

The CDR3 loop is CASSQLTSGGSNEQFF. The CDR3 DNA is TGTGCCAGCAGCCAGTTGACTAGCGGGGGAAGCAATGAGCAGTTCTTC. The chain joins TRBV3-1 to TRBJ2-1; 12 nucleotides align to TRBD2. Germline V gene data show CDR1 as LGHDT and CDR2 as YNNKEL (reference sequence). J gave up 6 bases and V 3 bases, and 6 bases lay outside the gene matches. CDR3 size: 16 residues.

Note on this clonotype: A read error may be the cause here, since a much bigger clone is one base away. This chain uses TRBV20-1 with TRBJ2-3; no firm D call. With 3 bases removed from V and 2 bases from J, the gap between germline ends came to 3 bases. The CDR3 loop spans 11 amino acids. CDR1 is DFQATT, CDR2 SNEGSKA, per germline (reference sequence). The CDR3 spells CSASHTDTQYF. The CDR3 DNA reads TGCAGTGCTAGTCACACAGATACGCAGTATTTT.

Of note for this clonotype: At one boundary the junction diverges from the germline segment, which might be a read error. This chain connects TRBV28 to TRBJ2-1; D gene uncertain. CDR1 is MDHEN and CDR2 is SYDVKM in the germline V gene. The CDR3 contains 14 residues. CDR3 DNA: TGTGCCAGCAATTTAGATTTCCCTTACAATGAGCAGTTCTTC. It codes for CASNLDFPYNEQFF.

The genes are TRBV6-5 and TRBJ2-3; 8 bases fit TRBD1. Per the germline V gene, CDR1 is MNHEY and CDR2 is SVGAGI. This CDR3 contains 15 residues. V was clipped by 5 bases and J by 3 bases; unmatched bases: 7. The CDR3 bases are TGTGCCAGCAGTCAGCAGGGGGCGGGAACAGATACGCAGTATTTT. Its translation: CASSQQGAGTDTQYF.